What follows describes a single T cell receptor beta chain. Antigen specificity is unknown. This record belongs to a study of T cell responses to AZD1222 COVID-19 vaccine. Study outcomes and limitations: Spike-wide vaccine-associated CD4 TCRs dominated at 160-218 and 743-854. Females outnumbered males among donors, who were mostly white British; clonal diversity was possibly underestimated.

Sequencing used immunoSEQ multiplex PCR; TCRdb keeps in-frame clones, though not all of them. The sample records 120,000 or so clones, just over 85% being singletons. Second doses that came at about 4 or about 12 weeks were put together. Sequenced here: peripheral blood, sampled 28 days after the second AZD1222 dose. The clonotype was recovered from an adult who received the AZD1222 COVID-19 vaccine.

CDR3 sequence (DNA): TGTGCCAGCAGTTTCGGCGGAGGTTACGAGCAGTACTTC. Translating it yields CASSFGGGYEQYF. This chain uses TRBV28 with TRBJ2-7, with a possible D match to TRBD2 (5 bases). Germline lookup yields CDR1 MDHEN and CDR2 SYDVKM. CDR3 length: 13 residues. The V and J ends lost 3 bases and 4 bases respectively, with 10 bases between them. The whole variable domain, filled in from reference TRBV28 and TRBJ2-7, reads DVKVTQSSRYLVKRTGEKVFLECVQDMDHENMFWYRQDPGLGLRLIYFSYDVKMKEKGDIPEGYSVSREKKERFSLILESASTNQTSMYLCASSFGGGYEQYFGPGTRLTVT.